This T cell receptor beta chain appears in the sequencing data of a study of T cell responses to AZD1222 COVID-19 vaccine (dated by TCRdb to about 2021). Background on the whole study: Because spike-specific TCR depth and breadth did not differ between the two schedules, AZD1222 recipients who got a second dose at roughly 4 weeks were pooled with those who got a second dose at roughly 12 weeks. A total of just over 230 trial participants underwent TCR sequencing, of whom around 200 received two doses of AZD1222 and some 26 received two doses of the MenACWY control vaccine. Enrollment into the trials was organized by age into subgroups of 18-55, 56-69 and 70-plus years, and those subgroups contained about 160, 30 and 59 TCR-sequenced participants, respectively.

The CDR3 regions of human TCRbeta chains were subjected to immunosequencing. Per the original workflow: TCRs in the repertoires were compared against a reference library of SARS-CoV-2-specific TCRs that had been generated with the MIRA antigen-specificity platform. Breadth meant the fraction of unique TCRs that were SARS-CoV-2-associated, whereas depth meant the fraction of total T cells that were SARS-CoV-2-associated. Using the MIRA data, every spike-specific TCR was mapped to the spike region that the TCR reacted to and assigned to either a CD4 or a CD8 class. Log10-transformed breadth and depth values were compared by one-way ANOVA with Sidak's multiple comparisons tests. The table was pulled from immuneACCESS by TCRdb, which kept in-frame rearrangements only. Such tables lose some clones; where checked, under half of the loss comes from unresolved V genes, and the rest has no known cause. V, J and clone size derive from that table, while D and trimming were established from the DNA sequence. The sample profile shows about 120,000 clones; over 70% of them were found once. The leading ten clones occupy about 6% of the sample.

The sample's time point label, decoded: baseline before first vaccination. The vaccinee samples were drawn from two UK trials, COV001 and COV002, one of which was a single-blind randomized controlled phase 2/3 trial testing AZD1222 (ChAdOx1 nCoV-19) in healthy adults. Trial participant PBMC samples were collected at day 0 and day 28 after the second dose for TCRbeta chain sequencing. Points the paper makes about the study in general: No day 14 peak-response samples were available, so repertoires were characterized only after the peak T cell response. Participants were mostly white British and included more females than males, and it was suggested by the authors that clonal diversity may have been underestimated. In the small 56-69-year group, the increase in depth fell short of significance, most likely because of low power. CD4 TCRs associated with the vaccine covered the entire spike protein, and the dominant responses were in regions 160-218 and 743-854. Epitopes outside the regions mutated in the B.1.351 and B.1.1.7 variants were reportedly recognized by nearly half of the unique spike-specific TCRs. Conclusions about previously exposed vaccinees are limited because only six or seven AZD1222 recipients were SARS-CoV-2 seropositive at baseline. Spike-specific TCR breadth and depth rose significantly after two AZD1222 doses compared with day 0 and with MenACWY recipients.

CDR1 and CDR2 are drawn from the germline V gene: SGHAT, FQNNGV. Trimming removed 0 bases from V and 8 bases from J, leaving 8 bases between the germline ends. The CDR3 runs 13 residues from the cysteine to the phenylalanine. Only the CDR3 DNA is retained, 39 bases long and in frame from the first base. On this clone itself: Its cognate antigen has yet to be identified. One base away there is no much larger clone; base qualities are not given.

The specimen comprised peripheral blood, sampled on day 0 of AZD1222 vaccination. The rearrangement combines TRBV11-2 with TRBJ2-1; confidence is insufficient to name the D gene. This receptor was identified in an adult in good health. The DNA sequence is TGTGCCAGCAGCTTAGATAGAGGCGATGAGCAGTTCTTC. It encodes CASSLDRGDEQFF.